These 13 T cell receptor beta chains originate from one sample sequenced in a study of breast tumors, draining lymph nodes, adjacent tissues. TCRdb used MiXCR to reprocess the multiplex PCR reads, holding one entry per CDR3 protein. The sample has over 60,000 distinct CDR3 sequences, over 40% seen once; the top ten hold roughly 8.1%. Sample: breast tumor tissue. Receptor source: a female donor with breast cancer. Some clones in this sample may be carry-over from other donors' samples.

This clonotype was counted ten times or more. The chain is built from TRBV20-1 and TRBJ1-2, with D perhaps matching TRBD1 (6 bases). The CDR3 length is 13 residues. Germline V CDR1 and CDR2: DFQATT, SNEGSKA (reference sequence). V lost 3 bases and J lost 4, with 12 bases in between. CDR3 amino acids: CSASGAGAYGYTF. CDR3 nucleotides: TGCAGTGCTAGTGGAGCAGGGGCCTATGGCTACACCTTC.

The V and J genes are TRBV10-3 and TRBJ1-6; a possible D gene is TRBD1 (5 bases). CDR3 length equals 15 residues. V was trimmed by 3 bases and J by 7 bases, leaving 13 bases between them. Germline V gene lookup returns CDR1 ENHRY and CDR2 SYGVKD. DNA of the CDR3: TGTGCCATCAGTGACCTTGGGACGGCCAATTCACCCCTCCACTTT. Translation: CAISDLGTANSPLHF.

The chain has TRBV2 and TRBJ1-2; TRBD1 aligns across 8 bases. CDR1 SNHLY and CDR2 FYNNEI come from the germline V gene. J gave up 6 bases and V 1 base, and 4 bases lay outside the gene matches. This CDR3 has 14 residues. Here the CDR3 DNA reads TGTGCCAGCAGTGAAGGGACAGGGATGAATGGCTACACCTTC. This codes for CASSEGTGMNGYTF.

This clonotype was observed a few times. The rearrangement joins TRBV3-1 to TRBJ1-1, with no clear D. The CDR3 runs 16 residues. V dropped 2 bases and J dropped 0 bases, with 13 bases sitting between them. Germline loops: CDR1 LGHDT, CDR2 YNNKEL (reference sequence). DNA for the CDR3: TGTGCCAGCAGCCAATCAACCCGGGCCATGAACACTGAAGCTTTCTTT. Amino acids: CASSQSTRAMNTEAFF.

A remark on this clonotype: The germline gene is not matched at one end of the junction; a read error may be the cause. V and J are TRBV3-1 and TRBJ1-2, with a possible D match to TRBD1 (5 bases). Germline-derived CDR1 and CDR2 are LGHDT and YNNKEL (reference sequence). The CDR3 consists of 15 residues. CDR3 sequence (DNA): TGTGCCAGCAGCCTCCGGGACCGGAAAATCTATGGCTGCACCTTC. It specifies CASSLRDRKIYGCTF. The whole variable domain, remainder taken from reference TRBV3-1 and TRBJ1-2, is DTAVSQTPKYLVTQMGNDKSIKCEQNLGHDTMYWYKQDSKKFLKIMFSYNNKELIINETVPNRFSPKSPDKAHLNLHINSLELGDSAVYFCASSLRDRKIYGCTFGSGTRLTVV.

This clonotype was observed at least ten times. The chain couples TRBV11-2 to TRBJ2-5, with D possibly called TRBD1 or TRBD2 (6 bases each). This CDR3 comprises 13 residues. Trimming pared 6 bases from V and 7 bases from J, leaving 15 bases between. The germline CDR1 and CDR2 sequences are SGHAT and FQNNGV. CDR3 sequence reads: CASSPGAVGTQYF. As DNA, the CDR3 is TGTGCCAGCAGTCCGGGGGCGGTGGGGACCCAGTACTTC.

This clonotype appeared many times. The rearrangement links TRBV10-1 to TRBJ2-2; either TRBD1 or TRBD2 may supply D (5 bases each). The CDR3 is made up of 14 amino acids. CDR1 and CDR2 (germline): WNHNN, SYGVQD (reference sequence). V was shortened by 2 bases and J by 6 bases, with 10 bases between the two germline ends. CDR3 sequence (DNA): TGCGCCAGCAGTGAGGAGGGACCCCCCGGGGAGCTGTTTTTT. It codes for CASSEEGPPGELFF.

This clonotype was seen at least ten times. The junction shows a germline mismatch at one end, possibly a read error. V usage is TRBV6-6 and J usage is TRBJ2-3, with no clear D. This CDR3 spans 16 amino acids. The V gene's germline CDR1 is MNHNY and CDR2 SVGAGI (reference sequence). The CDR3, as DNA: TGTGCCAGCAGTCACTCGGGCCTAGGGAACACAGATACGCAGTATTTT. Amino acids: CASSHSGLGNTDTQYF.

This clonotype was detected many times. The CDR3 DNA follows: TGTGCCAGCAGCCAAGGACAGGGGGACTATGGCTACACCTTC. This gives the protein CASSQGQGDYGYTF. The chain employs TRBV14 and TRBJ1-2; TRBD1 matches at 9 bases. V was clipped by 1 base and J by 3 bases; unmatched bases: 0. The CDR3 has 14 residues. Per the germline V gene, CDR1 is SGHDN and CDR2 is FVKESK.

In this sample, this clonotype turned up a few times. This clone may be a read error of a much larger clone one base away. This chain links TRBV6-5 with TRBJ2-2, with D tentatively TRBD2 (6 bases). V was trimmed by 7 bases and J by 4 bases, leaving 16 bases between them. The CDR3 consists of 15 residues. The germline gives CDR1 MNHEY, CDR2 SVGAGI. The CDR3 nucleotides read TGTGCCAGCAATCAGGAGGGGCTGGGCACCGGGGAGCTGTTTTTT. Translation: CASNQEGLGTGELFF.

Comment on this clonotype: This may be a read error: a much more frequent sequence differs by one nucleotide. This chain joins TRBV6-6 and TRBJ2-7; no reliable D call. CDR1 MNHNY and CDR2 SVGAGI come from the germline V gene (reference sequence). This CDR3 comprises 15 residues. The CDR3 region is CASSHSIEPESEQYF. CDR3 in DNA: TGTGCCAGCAGTCACTCGATAGAGCCCGAGTCCGAGCAGTACTTC.

This clonotype has a handful of counts. The chain couples TRBV5-1 to TRBJ2-3; 8 positions agree with TRBD1. Germline lookup yields CDR1 SGHRS and CDR2 YFSETQ. CDR3 length equals 15 residues. Trimming took 2 bases from V and 9 from J; bases not matched to a gene: 11. CDR3 bases: TGCGCCAGCAGCTTAACCGGGACAGGTCAAGAAACGCAGTATTTT. It specifies CASSLTGTGQETQYF. The complete variable domain, with remaining parts taken from reference TRBV5-1 and TRBJ2-3, reads KAGVTQTPRYLIKTRGQQVTLSCSPISGHRSVSWYQQTPGQGLQFLFEYFSETQRNKGNFPGRFSGRQFSNSRSEMNVSTLELGDSALYLCASSLTGTGQETQYFGPGTRLTVL.

To note about this clonotype: Since no conserved phenylalanine or tryptophan closes the CDR3, a read error is the likely cause. V and J are TRBV5-1 and TRBJ1-2, with D perhaps matching TRBD1 (6 bases). This CDR3 region has 13 residues. Germline lookup yields CDR1 SGHRS and CDR2 YFSETQ. Trimming pared 7 bases from V and 7 bases from J, leaving 17 bases between. CDR3 loop: CASARGRSAGYTS. DNA for the CDR3: TGCGCCAGCGCCAGGGGTAGGTCGGCTGGCTACACCTCC.